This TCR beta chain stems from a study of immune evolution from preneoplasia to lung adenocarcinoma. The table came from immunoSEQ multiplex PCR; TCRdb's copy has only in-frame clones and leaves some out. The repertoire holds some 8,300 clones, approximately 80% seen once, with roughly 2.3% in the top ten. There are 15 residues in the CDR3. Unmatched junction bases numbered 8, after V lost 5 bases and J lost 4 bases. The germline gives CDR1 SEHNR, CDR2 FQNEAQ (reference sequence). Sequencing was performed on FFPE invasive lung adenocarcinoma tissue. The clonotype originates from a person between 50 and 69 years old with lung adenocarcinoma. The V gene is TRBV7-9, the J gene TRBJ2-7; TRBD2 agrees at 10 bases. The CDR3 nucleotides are TGTGCCAGCAGCCTTCGAGCGGGAGGGCCTTACGAGCAGTACTTC. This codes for CASSLRAGGPYEQYF.